This T cell receptor beta chain was recovered during a study of T cell changes during pregnancy in multiple sclerosis. TCRdb's table, derived via immunoSEQ multiplex PCR, lists solely in-frame clones and lacks some. The data hold about 83,000 clones, with about 95% observed a single time. Sequencing used peripheral blood, obtained in the second trimester of pregnancy. The clonotype comes from a female donor with multiple sclerosis, enrolled in a pregnancy study.

DNA for the CDR3: TGTGCCAGCAGCCCACTAGCGGGAGGGTACAATGAGCAGTTCTTC. Translation: CASSPLAGGYNEQFF. The chain has TRBV11-1 and TRBJ2-1; TRBD2 aligns across 13 bases. The germline V gene has CDR1 SGHAT and CDR2 FQDESV (reference sequence). V dropped 5 bases and J dropped 4; count of bases not matched to a gene: 2. The CDR3 loop spans 15 amino acids.